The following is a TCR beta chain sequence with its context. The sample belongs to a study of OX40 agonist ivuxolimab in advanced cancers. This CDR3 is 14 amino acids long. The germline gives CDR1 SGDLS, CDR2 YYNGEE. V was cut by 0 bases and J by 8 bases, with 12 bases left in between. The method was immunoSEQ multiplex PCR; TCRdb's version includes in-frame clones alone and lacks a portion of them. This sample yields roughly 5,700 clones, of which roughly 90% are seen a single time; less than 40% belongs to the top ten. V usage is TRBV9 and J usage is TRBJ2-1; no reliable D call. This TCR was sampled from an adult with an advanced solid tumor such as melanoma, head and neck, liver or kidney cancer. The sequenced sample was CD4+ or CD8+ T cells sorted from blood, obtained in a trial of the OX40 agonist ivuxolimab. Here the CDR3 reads CASSVAYPEDEQFF. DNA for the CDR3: TGTGCCAGCAGCGTAGCGTATCCAGAGGATGAGCAGTTCTTC.